The entry below gives a single TCR beta chain sequence along with its context. What it recognizes is unknown. J gave up 4 bases and V 1 base, and 7 bases lay outside the gene matches. This CDR3 comprises 16 residues. Germline CDR1 and CDR2: LNHDA and SQIVND (reference sequence). The source of the sample is a study of cytomegalovirus exposure and HLA in healthy donors. Study outcomes and limitations: Later on, an analysis showed TCR association rates differing by HLA locus, with DRB1 the most and HLA-C the fewest.

Donors likely had unrecorded immune exposures despite being nominally healthy when sampled. The study ran its PCR with 60 Vbeta and 13 Jbeta primers. Sequencing used immunoSEQ multiplex PCR; TCRdb keeps in-frame clones, though not all of them. The repertoire has 150,000 to 250,000 clones, 65% to 85% of them found once; the top ten carry 0.098%. The J gene is TRBJ2-5, the V gene TRBV19; 9 nucleotides match TRBD1. The receptor was derived from a boy aged 2 to 9 in good health and CMV-seronegative. The sequencing input was PBMCs. The CDR3 region has the DNA TGTGCCAGTAGTATAGTGGGACAGGGATTCGGAGAGACCCAGTACTTC. This gives the protein CASSIVGQGFGETQYF.